These T cell receptor beta chains were read from a single sample in a study of T cells in Graves' hyperthyroidism and ophthalmopathy. TCRdb reanalysed the multiplex PCR reads using MiXCR and keeps one entry per CDR3 protein. The sample lists about 410,000 distinct CDR3 sequences, 14% occurring once. Sequencing input: blood. These receptors originate from a woman aged 25 to 39 with Graves' ophthalmopathy. CDR3s include the opening cysteine and the closing phenylalanine or tryptophan. Fields, in order: D gene, CDR3 length, clone size, V gene, J gene, CDR3 protein, CDR3 DNA. The D gene is left open where the match is weak. For some rows the clone size is stated as once, few or many, or as a class when expanded; others skip it.

>.|9|many|TRBV7-9|TRBJ2-7
CAIYYEQYF
TGTGCCATTTACTACGAGCAGTACTTC
>TRBD1|17|few|TRBV19|TRBJ1-6
CASSPRDRGPYNSPLHF
TGTGCCAGTAGTCCTCGGGACAGGGGACCCTATAATTCACCCCTCCACTTT
>TRBD1|18|many|TRBV11-3|TRBJ2-1
CASSLAGTGAIINNEQFF
TGTGCCAGCAGCTTAGCAGGGACAGGGGCTATCATTAACAATGAGCAGTTCTTC
>.|15|.|TRBV7-9|TRBJ2-1
CASSLGPLSYNEQFF
TGTGCCAGCAGCTTAGGCCCCTTAAGTTACAATGAGCAGTTCTTC
>TRBD1|14|.|TRBV24-1|TRBJ1-1
CATIGDRGGTEAFF
TGTGCCACCATTGGCGACAGGGGTGGGACTGAAGCTTTCTTT
>TRBD1|14|many|TRBV13|TRBJ1-6
CASSADREGSPLHF
TGTGCCAGCAGCGCAGACAGGGAGGGATCACCCCTCCACTTT
>.|13|many|TRBV7-3|TRBJ2-5
CASSRTLSETQYF
TGTGCCAGCAGCCGAACCCTATCAGAGACCCAGTACTTC
>TRBD2|14|few|TRBV7-6|TRBJ2-1
CTSSSRTSGNEQFF
TGTACCAGCAGCTCGCGGACTAGCGGCAATGAGCAGTTCTTC
>.|13|medium-sized|TRBV5-8|TRBJ2-3
CASIISDRDTQYF
TGTGCCAGCATCATTTCAGACCGGGATACGCAGTATTTT
>TRBD2|16|.|TRBV24-1|TRBJ2-3
CATSRSAGTITDTQYF
TGTGCCACCAGCCGGAGCGCAGGGACTATCACAGATACGCAGTATTTT
>.|14|few|TRBV12-3/TRBV12-4|TRBJ1-5
CASSWVLYGQPQHF
TGTGCCAGCAGTTGGGTCTTATACGGTCAGCCCCAGCATTTT
>.|13|few|TRBV12-5|TRBJ2-1
CASGSGARNEQFF
TGTGCTAGTGGATCGGGGGCTCGGAATGAGCAGTTCTTC
>.|19|many|TRBV14|TRBJ1-3
CASSLEPGPGAEIGNTIYF
TGTGCCAGCAGCCTAGAACCCGGACCGGGGGCAGAAATTGGAAACACCATATATTTT
>TRBD2|15|many|TRBV24-1|TRBJ2-1
CATSEGGGAKSEQFF
TGTGCCACCAGTGAGGGCGGGGGGGCAAAAAGTGAGCAGTTCTTC
>.|15|many|TRBV12-3/TRBV12-4|TRBJ2-5
CASSFSAGILETQYF
TGTGCCAGCAGTTTCTCGGCAGGGATCTTGGAGACCCAGTACTTC
>.|19|many|TRBV12-3/TRBV12-4|TRBJ1-1
CASSFSKGVPLHLATEAFF
TGTGCCAGCAGTTTTTCCAAGGGAGTACCACTACACTTGGCCACTGAAGCTTTCTTT
>.|13|many|TRBV2|TRBJ1-6
CASGDGRNSPLHF
TGTGCCAGCGGCGACGGAAGAAATTCACCCCTCCACTTT
>.|13|many|TRBV18|TRBJ2-5
CASSLGQKETQYF
TGTGCCAGCTCACTTGGACAGAAAGAGACCCAGTACTTC
>TRBD2|15|few|TRBV11-2|TRBJ2-7
CASSLAGGPRYEQYF
TGTGCCAGCAGCTTAGCGGGGGGGCCTCGGTACGAGCAGTACTTC
>.|14|few|TRBV7-8|TRBJ2-2
CASSLGDYTGELFF
TGTGCCAGCAGCTTAGGGGACTACACCGGGGAGCTGTTTTTT
>TRBD1|14|.|TRBV11-2|TRBJ1-4
CASSTDRGNEKLFF
TGTGCCAGCAGCACAGACAGGGGGAATGAAAAACTGTTTTTT
>TRBD1|15|many|TRBV18|TRBJ2-5
CASSPLQGPQETQYF
TGTGCCAGCTCACCCCTACAGGGGCCCCAAGAGACCCAGTACTTC